This T cell receptor beta chain was recorded in a study of shared clonotypes between healthy human individuals. Background on the study: The donor group consisted of a couple of women and three men, aged 18 to 49.

Turning to this clone: The antigen remains undetermined.

Germline V gene sequence: CDR1 MDHEN, CDR2 SYDVKM. The CDR3 has 12 residues. V was clipped by 5 bases and J by 6 bases, with 7 bases between them. Study-level results: Larger estimated richness was generally recorded for naive subsets relative to memory subsets.

The input for sorted-subset replicate PCRs was about 200 ng DNA, 25,000 to 35,000 T cell genomes. Produced via immunoSEQ multiplex PCR; TCRdb's table is partial and in-frame only. Of more than 2 million clones listed, over 85% are singletons. CD8 cells classed as naive were CD45RO-negative and positively selected for CCR7, excluding terminally differentiated effector memory CD45RA+ cells. The chain uses TRBV28 and TRBJ2-2, with D unclear. This TCR was recovered from a man aged 18 to 29 in good health. Some clones in this sample may be carry-over from other donors' samples. Sequenced input: naive CD8+ T cells from PBMCs. This CDR3 reads CASSNSPGELFF. DNA of the CDR3: TGTGCCAGCAGTAATAGCCCCGGGGAGCTGTTTTTT.